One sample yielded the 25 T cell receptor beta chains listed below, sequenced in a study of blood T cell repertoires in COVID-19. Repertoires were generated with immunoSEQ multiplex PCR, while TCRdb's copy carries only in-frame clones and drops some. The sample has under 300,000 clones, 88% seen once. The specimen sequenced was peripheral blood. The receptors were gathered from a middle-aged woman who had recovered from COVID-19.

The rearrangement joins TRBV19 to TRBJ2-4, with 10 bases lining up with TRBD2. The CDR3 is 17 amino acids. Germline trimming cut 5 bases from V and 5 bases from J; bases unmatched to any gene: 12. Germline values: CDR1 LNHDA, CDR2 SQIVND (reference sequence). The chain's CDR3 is CASSPRASGSPQNIQYF. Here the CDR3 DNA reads TGTGCCAGTAGTCCCAGGGCTAGCGGGAGCCCCCAAAACATTCAGTACTTC.

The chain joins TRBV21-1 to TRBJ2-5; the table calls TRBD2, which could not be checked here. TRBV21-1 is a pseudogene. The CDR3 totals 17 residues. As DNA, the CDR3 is TGTGCCAGCAGCAAAGGAAGGGGGGACTACTTCACAGAGACCCAGTACTTC. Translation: CASSKGRGDYFTETQYF.

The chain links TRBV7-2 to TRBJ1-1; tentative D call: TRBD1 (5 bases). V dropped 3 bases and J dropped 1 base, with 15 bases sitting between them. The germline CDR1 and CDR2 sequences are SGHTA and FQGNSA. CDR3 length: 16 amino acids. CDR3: CASSFLGGRRNTEAFF. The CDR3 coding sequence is TGTGCCAGCAGCTTCCTCGGGGGACGGAGGAACACTGAAGCTTTCTTT.

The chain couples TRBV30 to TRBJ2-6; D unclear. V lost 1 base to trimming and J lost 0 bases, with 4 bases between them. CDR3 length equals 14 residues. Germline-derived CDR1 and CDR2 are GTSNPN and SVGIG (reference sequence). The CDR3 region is CAWSADSGANVLTF. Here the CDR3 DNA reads TGTGCCTGGAGTGCAGACTCTGGGGCCAACGTCCTGACTTTC.

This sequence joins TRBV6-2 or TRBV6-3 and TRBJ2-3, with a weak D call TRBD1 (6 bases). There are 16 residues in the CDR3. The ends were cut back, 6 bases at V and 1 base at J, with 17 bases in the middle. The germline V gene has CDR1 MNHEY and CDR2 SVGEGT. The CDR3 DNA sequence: TGTGCCAGCAGCCTGAACAGGGACCCCCGCACAGATACGCAGTATTTT. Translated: CASSLNRDPRTDTQYF.

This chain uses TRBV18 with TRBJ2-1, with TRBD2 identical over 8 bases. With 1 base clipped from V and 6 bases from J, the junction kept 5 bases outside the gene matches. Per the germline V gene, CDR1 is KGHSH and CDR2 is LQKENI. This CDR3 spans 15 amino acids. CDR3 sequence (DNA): TGTGCCAGCTCACCACTAGCGGGGCCGGGCAATGAGCAGTTCTTC. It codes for CASSPLAGPGNEQFF.

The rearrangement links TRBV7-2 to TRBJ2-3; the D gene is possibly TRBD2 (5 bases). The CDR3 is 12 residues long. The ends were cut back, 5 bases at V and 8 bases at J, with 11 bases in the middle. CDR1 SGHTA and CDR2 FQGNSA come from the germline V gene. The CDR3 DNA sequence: TGTGCCAGCAGCCCCAGCGGCGGTACGCAGTATTTT. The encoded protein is CASSPSGGTQYF.

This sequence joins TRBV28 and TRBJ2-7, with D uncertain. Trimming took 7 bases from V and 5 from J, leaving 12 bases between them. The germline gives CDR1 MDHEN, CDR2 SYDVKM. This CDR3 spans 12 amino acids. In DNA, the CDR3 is TGTGCCAGCACCCCTGCGGCTAACGAGCAGTACGTC. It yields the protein CASTPAANEQYV.

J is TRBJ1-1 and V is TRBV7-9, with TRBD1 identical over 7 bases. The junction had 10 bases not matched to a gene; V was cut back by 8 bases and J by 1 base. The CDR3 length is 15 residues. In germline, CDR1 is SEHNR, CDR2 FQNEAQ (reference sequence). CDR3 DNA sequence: TGTGCCAGCCCCGACAGGGCCTCCCCGAACACTGAAGCTTTCTTT. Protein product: CASPDRASPNTEAFF.

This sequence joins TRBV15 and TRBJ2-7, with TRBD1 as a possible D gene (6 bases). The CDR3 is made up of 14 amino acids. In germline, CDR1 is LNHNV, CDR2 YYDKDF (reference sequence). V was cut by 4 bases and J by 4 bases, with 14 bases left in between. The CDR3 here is CATSTPGTPYEQYF. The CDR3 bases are TGTGCCACCAGCACCCCAGGGACACCTTACGAGCAGTACTTC. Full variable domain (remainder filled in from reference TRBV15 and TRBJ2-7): DAMVIQNPRYQVTQFGKPVTLSCSQTLNHNVMYWYQQKSSQAPKLLFHYYDKDFNNEADTPDNFQSRRPNTSFCFLDIRSPGLGDTAMYLCATSTPGTPYEQYFGPGTRLTVT.

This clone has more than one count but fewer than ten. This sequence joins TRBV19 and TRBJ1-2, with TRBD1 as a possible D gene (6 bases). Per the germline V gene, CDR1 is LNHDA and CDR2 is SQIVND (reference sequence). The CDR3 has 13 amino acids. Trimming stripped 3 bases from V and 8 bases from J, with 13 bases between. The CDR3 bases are TGTGCCAGTAGTATCCCGGGACAAAGAGGCTACACCTTC. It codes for CASSIPGQRGYTF.

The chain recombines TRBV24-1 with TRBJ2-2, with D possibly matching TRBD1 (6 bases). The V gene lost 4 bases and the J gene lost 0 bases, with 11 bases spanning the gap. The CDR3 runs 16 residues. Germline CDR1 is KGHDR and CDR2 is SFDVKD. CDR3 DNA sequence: TGTGCCACCAGTGACCCGGGACAAGCGAACACCGGGGAGCTGTTTTTT. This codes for CATSDPGQANTGELFF.

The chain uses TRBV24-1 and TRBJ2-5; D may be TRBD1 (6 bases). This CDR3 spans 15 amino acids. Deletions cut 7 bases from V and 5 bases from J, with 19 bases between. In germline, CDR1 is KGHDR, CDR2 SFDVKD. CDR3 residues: CATSRGRGAGETQYF. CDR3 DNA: TGTGCCACCAGCCGCGGCAGGGGCGCCGGGGAGACCCAGTACTTC.

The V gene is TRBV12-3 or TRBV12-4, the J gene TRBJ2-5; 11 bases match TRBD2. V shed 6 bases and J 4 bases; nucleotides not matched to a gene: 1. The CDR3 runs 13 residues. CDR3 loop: CASRGLAGETQYF. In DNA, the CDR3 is TGTGCCAGCAGAGGACTAGCGGGAGAGACCCAGTACTTC.

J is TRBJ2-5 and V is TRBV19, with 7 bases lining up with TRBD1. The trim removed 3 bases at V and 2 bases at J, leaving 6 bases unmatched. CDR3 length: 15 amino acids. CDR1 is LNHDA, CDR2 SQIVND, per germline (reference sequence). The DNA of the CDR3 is TGTGCCAGTAGTATCGGGGACAGAGAACAAGAGACCCAGTACTTC. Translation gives CASSIGDREQETQYF. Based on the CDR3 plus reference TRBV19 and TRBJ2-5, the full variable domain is DGGITQSPKYLFRKEGQNVTLSCEQNLNHDAMYWYRQDPGQGLRLIYYSQIVNDFQKGDIAEGYSVSREKKESFPLTVTSAQKNPTAFYLCASSIGDREQETQYFGPGTRLLVL.

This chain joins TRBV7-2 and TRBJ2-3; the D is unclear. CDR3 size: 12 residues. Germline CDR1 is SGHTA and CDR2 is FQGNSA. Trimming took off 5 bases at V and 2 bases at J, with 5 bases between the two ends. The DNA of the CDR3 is TGTGCCAGCAGCACCTACACAGATACGCAGTATTTT. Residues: CASSTYTDTQYF. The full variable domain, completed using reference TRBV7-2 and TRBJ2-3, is GAGVSQSPSNKVTEKGKDVELRCDPISGHTALYWYRQSLGQGLEFLIYFQGNSAPDKSGLPSDRFSAERTGGSVSTLTIQRTQQEDSAVYLCASSTYTDTQYFGPGTRLTVL.

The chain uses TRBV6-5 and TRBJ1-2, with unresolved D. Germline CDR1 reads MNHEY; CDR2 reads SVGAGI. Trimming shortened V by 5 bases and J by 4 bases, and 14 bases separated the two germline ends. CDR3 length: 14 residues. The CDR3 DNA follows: TGTGCCAGCAGTATATCTGGAGGTGGCTATGGCTACACCTTC. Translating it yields CASSISGGGYGYTF.

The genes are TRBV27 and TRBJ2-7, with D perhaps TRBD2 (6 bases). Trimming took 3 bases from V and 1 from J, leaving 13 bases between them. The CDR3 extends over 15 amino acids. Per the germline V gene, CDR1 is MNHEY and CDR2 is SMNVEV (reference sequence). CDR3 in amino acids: CASSLGLAGSYEQYF. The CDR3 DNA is TGTGCCAGCAGTTTGGGGCTCGCGGGATCCTACGAGCAGTACTTC.

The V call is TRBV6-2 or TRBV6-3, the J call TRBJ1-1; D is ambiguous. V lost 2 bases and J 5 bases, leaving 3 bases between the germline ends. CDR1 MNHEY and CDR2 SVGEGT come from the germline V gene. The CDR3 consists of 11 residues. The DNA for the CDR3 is TGTGCCAGCAGTTACCCGACTGAAGCTTTCTTT. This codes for CASSYPTEAFF.

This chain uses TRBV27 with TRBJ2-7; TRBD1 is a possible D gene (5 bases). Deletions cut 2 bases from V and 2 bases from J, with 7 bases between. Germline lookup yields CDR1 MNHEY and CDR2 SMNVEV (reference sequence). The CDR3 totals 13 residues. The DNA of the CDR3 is TGTGCCAGCAGTTTAGGGGCAGCCTACGAGCAGTACTTC. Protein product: CASSLGAAYEQYF.

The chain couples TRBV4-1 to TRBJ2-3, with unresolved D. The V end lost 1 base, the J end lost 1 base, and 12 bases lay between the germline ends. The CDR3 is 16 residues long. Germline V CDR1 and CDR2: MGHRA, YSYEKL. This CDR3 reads CASSQVVGWGTDTQYF. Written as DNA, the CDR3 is TGCGCCAGCAGCCAAGTTGTCGGGTGGGGCACAGATACGCAGTATTTT.

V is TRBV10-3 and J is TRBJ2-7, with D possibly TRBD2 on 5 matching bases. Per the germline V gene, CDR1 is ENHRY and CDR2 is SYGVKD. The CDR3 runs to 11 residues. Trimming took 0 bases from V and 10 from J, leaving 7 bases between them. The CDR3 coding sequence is TGTGCCATCAGTGAGTCGAGGGCCCAGTACTTC. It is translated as CAISESRAQYF.

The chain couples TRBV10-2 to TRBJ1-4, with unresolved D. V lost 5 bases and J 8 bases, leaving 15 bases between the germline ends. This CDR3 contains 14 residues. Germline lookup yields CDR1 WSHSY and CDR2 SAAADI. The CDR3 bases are TGCGCCAGCAGTTCAACCGGCGGTCCCGAAAAACTGTTTTTT. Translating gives CASSSTGGPEKLFF.

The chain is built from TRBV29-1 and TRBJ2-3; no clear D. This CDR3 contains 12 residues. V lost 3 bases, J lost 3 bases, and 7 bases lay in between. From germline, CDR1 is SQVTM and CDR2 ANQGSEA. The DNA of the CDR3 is TGCAGCGTTGATTACGGGACAGATACGCAGTATTTT. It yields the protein CSVDYGTDTQYF.

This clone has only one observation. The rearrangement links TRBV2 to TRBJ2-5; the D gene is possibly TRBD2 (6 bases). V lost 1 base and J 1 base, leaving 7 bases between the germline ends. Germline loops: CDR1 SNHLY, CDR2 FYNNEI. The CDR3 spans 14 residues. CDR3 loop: CASSEGRAQETQYF. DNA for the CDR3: TGTGCCAGCAGTGAAGGGAGGGCCCAAGAGACCCAGTACTTC.